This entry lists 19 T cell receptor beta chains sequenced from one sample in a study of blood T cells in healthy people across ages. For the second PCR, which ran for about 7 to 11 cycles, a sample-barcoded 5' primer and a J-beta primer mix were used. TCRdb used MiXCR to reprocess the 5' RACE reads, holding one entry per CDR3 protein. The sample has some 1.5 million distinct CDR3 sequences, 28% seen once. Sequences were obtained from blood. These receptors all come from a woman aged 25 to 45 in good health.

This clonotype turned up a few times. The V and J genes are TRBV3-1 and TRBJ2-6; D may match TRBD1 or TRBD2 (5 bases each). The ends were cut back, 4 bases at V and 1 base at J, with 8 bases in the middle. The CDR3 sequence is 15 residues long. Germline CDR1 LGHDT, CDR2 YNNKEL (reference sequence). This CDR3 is CASSRGASGANVLTF. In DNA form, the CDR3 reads TGTGCCAGCAGCCGAGGGGCTTCTGGGGCCAACGTCCTGACTTTC.

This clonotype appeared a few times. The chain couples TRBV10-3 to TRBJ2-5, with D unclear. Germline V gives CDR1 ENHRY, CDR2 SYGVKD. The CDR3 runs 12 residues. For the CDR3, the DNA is TGTGTGATCGCGATTCACCAAGAGACCCAGTACTTC. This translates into CVIAIHQETQYF.

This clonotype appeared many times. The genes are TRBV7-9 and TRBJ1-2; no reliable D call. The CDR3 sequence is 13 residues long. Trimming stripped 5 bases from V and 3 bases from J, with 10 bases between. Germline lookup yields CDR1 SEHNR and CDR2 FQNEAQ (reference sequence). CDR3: CASSPEIDYGYTF. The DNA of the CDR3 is TGTGCCAGCAGCCCCGAGATTGACTATGGCTACACCTTC.

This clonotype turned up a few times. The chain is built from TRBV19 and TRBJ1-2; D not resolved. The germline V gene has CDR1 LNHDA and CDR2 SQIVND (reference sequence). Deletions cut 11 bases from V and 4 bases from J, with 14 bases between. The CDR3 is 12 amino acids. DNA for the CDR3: TGTGCCTCGACCCAATCCTCCTATGGCTACACCTTC. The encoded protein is CASTQSSYGYTF. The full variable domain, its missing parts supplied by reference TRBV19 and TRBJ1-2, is DGGITQSPKYLFRKEGQNVTLSCEQNLNHDAMYWYRQDPGQGLRLIYYSQIVNDFQKGDIAEGYSVSREKKESFPLTVTSAQKNPTAFYLCASTQSSYGYTFGSGTRLTVV.

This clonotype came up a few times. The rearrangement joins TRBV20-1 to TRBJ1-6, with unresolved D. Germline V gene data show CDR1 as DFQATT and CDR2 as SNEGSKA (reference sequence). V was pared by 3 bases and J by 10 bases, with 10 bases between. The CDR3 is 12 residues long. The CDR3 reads CSARVGGSPLHF. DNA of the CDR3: TGCAGTGCTAGGGTAGGAGGCTCACCCCTCCACTTT.

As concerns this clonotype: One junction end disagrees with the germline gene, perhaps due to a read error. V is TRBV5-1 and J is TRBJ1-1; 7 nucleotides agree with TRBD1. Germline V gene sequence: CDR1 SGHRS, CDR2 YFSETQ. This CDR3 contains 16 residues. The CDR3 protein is CASSEGGTVGDTESFF. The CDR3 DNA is TGCGCCAGCAGCGAAGGGGGGACAGTCGGCGACACTGAATCTTTCTTT.

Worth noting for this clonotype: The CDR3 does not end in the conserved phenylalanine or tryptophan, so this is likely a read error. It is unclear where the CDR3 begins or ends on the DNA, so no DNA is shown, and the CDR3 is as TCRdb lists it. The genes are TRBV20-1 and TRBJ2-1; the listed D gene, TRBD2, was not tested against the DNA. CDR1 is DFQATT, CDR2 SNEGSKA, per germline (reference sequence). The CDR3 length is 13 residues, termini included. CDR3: CSASRGEGYTFGS.

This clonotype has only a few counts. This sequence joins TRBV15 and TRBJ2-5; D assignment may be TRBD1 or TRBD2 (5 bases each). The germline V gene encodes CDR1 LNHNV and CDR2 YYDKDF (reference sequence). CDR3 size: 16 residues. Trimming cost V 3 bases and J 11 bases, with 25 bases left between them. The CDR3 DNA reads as TGTGCCACCAGCAGCAAGTGGGACGACATATGGACGGTGCAGTACTTC. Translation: CATSSKWDDIWTVQYF.

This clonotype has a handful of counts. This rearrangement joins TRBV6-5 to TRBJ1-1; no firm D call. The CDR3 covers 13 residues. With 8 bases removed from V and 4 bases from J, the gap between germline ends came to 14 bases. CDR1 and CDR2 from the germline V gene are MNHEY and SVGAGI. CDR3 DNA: TGTGCCAGCGCGCGAGGGTTCGGCACTGAAGCTTTCTTT. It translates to CASARGFGTEAFF.

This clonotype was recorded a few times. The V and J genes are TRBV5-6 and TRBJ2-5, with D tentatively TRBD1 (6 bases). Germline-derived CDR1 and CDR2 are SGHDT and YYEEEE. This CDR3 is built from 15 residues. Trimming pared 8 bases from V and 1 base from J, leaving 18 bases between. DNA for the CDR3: TGTGCCAGTACTCCCAGGGGATTTTCCCAAGAGACCCAGTACTTC. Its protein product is CASTPRGFSQETQYF.

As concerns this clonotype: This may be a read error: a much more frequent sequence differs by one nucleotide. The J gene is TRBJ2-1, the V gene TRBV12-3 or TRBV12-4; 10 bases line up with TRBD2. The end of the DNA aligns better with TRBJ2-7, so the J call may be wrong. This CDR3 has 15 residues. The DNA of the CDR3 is TGTGCCAGCAGTTTTGAGCGGGGGGGCTACAATGAGCAGTACTTC. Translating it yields CASSFERGGYNEQYF.

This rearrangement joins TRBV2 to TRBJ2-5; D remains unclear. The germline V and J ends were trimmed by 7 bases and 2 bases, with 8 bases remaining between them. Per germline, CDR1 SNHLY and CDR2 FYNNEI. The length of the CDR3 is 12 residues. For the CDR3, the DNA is TGTGCCAGCAATGGGGATCAAGAGACCCAGTACTTC. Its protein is CASNGDQETQYF.

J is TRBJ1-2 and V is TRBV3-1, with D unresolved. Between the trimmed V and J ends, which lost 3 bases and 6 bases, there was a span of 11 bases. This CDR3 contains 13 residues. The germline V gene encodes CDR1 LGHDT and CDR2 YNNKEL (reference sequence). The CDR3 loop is CASSQVEVDGYTF. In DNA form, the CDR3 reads TGTGCCAGCAGCCAGGTAGAGGTGGATGGCTACACCTTC.

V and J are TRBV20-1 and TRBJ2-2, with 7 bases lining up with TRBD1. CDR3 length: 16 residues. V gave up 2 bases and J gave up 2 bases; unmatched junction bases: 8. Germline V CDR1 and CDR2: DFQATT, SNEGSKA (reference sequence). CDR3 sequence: CSARRPGQTNTGELFF. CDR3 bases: TGCAGTGCTAGACGACCGGGACAGACAAACACCGGGGAGCTGTTTTTT.

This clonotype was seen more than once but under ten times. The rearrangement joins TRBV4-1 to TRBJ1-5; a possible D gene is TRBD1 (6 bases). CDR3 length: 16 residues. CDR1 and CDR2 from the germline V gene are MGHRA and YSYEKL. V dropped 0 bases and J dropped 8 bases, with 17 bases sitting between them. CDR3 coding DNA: TGCGCCAGCAGCCAAGAAAGAATGACAGGCGAGAAGCCCCAGCATTTT. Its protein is CASSQERMTGEKPQHF.

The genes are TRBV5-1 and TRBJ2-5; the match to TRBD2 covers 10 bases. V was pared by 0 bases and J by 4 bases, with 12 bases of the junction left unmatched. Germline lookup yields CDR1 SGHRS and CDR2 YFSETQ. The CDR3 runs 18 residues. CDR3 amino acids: CASSLEPAGGPGSETQYF. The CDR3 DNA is TGCGCCAGCAGCTTGGAACCAGCGGGGGGGCCGGGGTCAGAGACCCAGTACTTC.

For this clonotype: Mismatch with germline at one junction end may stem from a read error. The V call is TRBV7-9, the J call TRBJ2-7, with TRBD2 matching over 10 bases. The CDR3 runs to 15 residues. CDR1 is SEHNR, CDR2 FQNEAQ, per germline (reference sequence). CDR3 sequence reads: CARSLGLAGAYEQYF. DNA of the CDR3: TGTGCCAGAAGCTTAGGGCTAGCGGGGGCCTACGAGCAGTACTTC.

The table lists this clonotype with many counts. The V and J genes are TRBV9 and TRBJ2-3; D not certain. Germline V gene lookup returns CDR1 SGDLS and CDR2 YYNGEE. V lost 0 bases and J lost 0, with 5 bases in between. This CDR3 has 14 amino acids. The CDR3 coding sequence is TGTGCCAGCAGCGTAGAGACTAGCACAGATACGCAGTATTTT. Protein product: CASSVETSTDTQYF.

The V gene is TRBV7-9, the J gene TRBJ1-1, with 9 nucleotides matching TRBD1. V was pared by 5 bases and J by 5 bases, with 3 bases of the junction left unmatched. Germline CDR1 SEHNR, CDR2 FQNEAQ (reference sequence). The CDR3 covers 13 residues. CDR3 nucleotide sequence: TGTGCCAGCAGCACAGGGGGCAAGACTGAAGCTTTCTTT. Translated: CASSTGGKTEAFF.